This TCR beta chain was retrieved from a study of blood T cell repertoires in COVID-19. The overall study: The United States, Italy and Spain were the sources of the acute and convalescent COVID-19 samples. PBMCs, B-cell-depleted T cells, or T cells provided the cDNA or gDNA that made up the material.

Only in-frame clones appear in the TCRdb table, and some are missing; sequencing was by immunoSEQ multiplex PCR. Of some 98,000 clones in the sample, approximately 79% were seen once. Material: peripheral blood. The source is a man in his 70s with active or convalescent COVID-19.

CDR3 amino acids: CASSPIVGELFF. In DNA, the CDR3 is TGTGCCAGCAGTCCCATTGTCGGGGAGCTGTTTTTT. The chain carries TRBV12-3 or TRBV12-4 and TRBJ2-2; no definite D call. The V end lost 5 bases, the J end lost 7 bases, and 8 bases lay between the germline ends. The CDR3 runs to 12 residues.